These 15 T cell receptor beta chains were sequenced from one sample in a study of blood T cell repertoires in COVID-19. Libraries were prepared by immunoSEQ multiplex PCR; TCRdb keeps only in-frame clonotypes and omits some of them. The table shows over 45,000 clones, with about nine tenths occurring only once. Sequencing was performed on peripheral blood. The receptors were gathered from a man between 45 and 60 years old with active COVID-19.

This clone has just one count. The V and J genes are TRBV5-1 and TRBJ1-2; 10 positions agree with TRBD1. CDR3 size: 15 residues. CDR1 SGHRS and CDR2 YFSETQ come from the germline V gene. J gave up 7 bases and V 3 bases, and 9 bases lay outside the gene matches. CDR3 nucleotide sequence: TGCGCCAGCAGCTCGGGACAGGGGAGTTTCGGTGGCTACACCTTC. This gives the protein CASSSGQGSFGGYTF.

This clone was seen a few times. V usage is TRBV5-4 and J usage is TRBJ1-1; D may be TRBD1 (6 bases). Germline-derived CDR1 and CDR2 are SGHNT and YYREEE (reference sequence). This CDR3 spans 14 amino acids. The V end lost 1 base, the J end lost 1 base, and 8 bases lay between the germline ends. The CDR3 here is CASSLRQANTEAFF. The CDR3 DNA reads TGTGCCAGCAGCTTGAGACAGGCGAACACTGAAGCTTTCTTT.

V usage is TRBV6-5 and J usage is TRBJ2-7, with D unclear. V was trimmed by 7 bases and J by 5 bases, leaving 18 bases between them. This CDR3 is built from 14 residues. In germline, CDR1 is MNHEY, CDR2 SVGAGI. DNA of the CDR3: TGTGCCAGCACCCCCTCCTGGGCTGGCCACGAGCAGTACTTC. This gives the protein CASTPSWAGHEQYF.

The J gene is TRBJ2-1, the V gene TRBV11-2; TRBD2 agrees at 7 bases. In germline, CDR1 is SGHAT, CDR2 FQNNGV. V dropped 5 bases and J dropped 4; count of bases not matched to a gene: 8. CDR3 size: 15 residues. The CDR3, as DNA: TGTGCCAGCAGCCTCAGCGGGACCCTATACAATGAGCAGTTCTTC. It yields the protein CASSLSGTLYNEQFF.

The V call is TRBV20-1, the J call TRBJ2-3; TRBD2 aligns across 11 bases. The CDR3 totals 15 residues. V shed 6 bases and J 5 bases; nucleotides not matched to a gene: 10. CDR1 DFQATT and CDR2 SNEGSKA come from the germline V gene (reference sequence). The CDR3 bases are TGCAGTGCAAGTAGCGGGGGGGCCGGGAAAGATACGCAGTATTTT. It translates to CSASSGGAGKDTQYF.

This clone was found a few times. The chain combines TRBV2 with TRBJ1-5; 11 bases line up with TRBD1. The V gene end was trimmed by 6 bases and the J gene end by 0 bases; junction bases not matched to a gene: 7. The CDR3 has 17 amino acids. Germline assignment: CDR1 SNHLY and CDR2 FYNNEI. CDR3 loop: CASRGQGGFYSNQPQHF. For the CDR3, the DNA is TGTGCCAGCAGGGGACAGGGGGGGTTTTATAGCAATCAGCCCCAGCATTTT.

This chain uses TRBV19 with TRBJ1-5; 10 bases fit TRBD1. Germline CDR1 reads LNHDA; CDR2 reads SQIVND (reference sequence). V was clipped by 8 bases and J by 3 bases; unmatched bases: 10. CDR3 length: 16 amino acids. The CDR3: CASSGTGAKINQPQHF. The CDR3 DNA reads TGTGCCAGTTCCGGGACAGGGGCCAAAATCAATCAGCCCCAGCATTTT.

This sequence joins TRBV6-1 and TRBJ1-2, with D maybe TRBD1 (6 bases). The CDR3 loop spans 17 amino acids. V was clipped by 4 bases and J by 1 base, with 19 bases between them. Germline CDR1 and CDR2: MNHNS and SASEGT. The CDR3, as DNA: TGTGCCAGCAGTGTTCAAACAGGGCCAAACAATAACTATGGCTACACCTTC. Translating gives CASSVQTGPNNNYGYTF.

This rearrangement joins TRBV5-1 to TRBJ2-7; 11 positions match TRBD1. Germline V gene data show CDR1 as SGHRS and CDR2 as YFSETQ. The CDR3 contains 14 residues. J was trimmed by 5 bases and V by 3 bases; bases with no gene match: 4. CDR3 nucleotide sequence: TGCGCCAGCAGCTCGTGGACAGGGGGCAACGAGCAGTACTTC. It specifies CASSSWTGGNEQYF. Variable domain in full (rest from reference TRBV5-1 and TRBJ2-7): KAGVTQTPRYLIKTRGQQVTLSCSPISGHRSVSWYQQTPGQGLQFLFEYFSETQRNKGNFPGRFSGRQFSNSRSEMNVSTLELGDSALYLCASSSWTGGNEQYFGPGTRLTVT.

CDR3 in DNA: TGCGCCAGCAGGTCCGGGTCCGTCTACGAGCAGTACTTC. Translating gives CASRSGSVYEQYF. This chain uses TRBV5-1 with TRBJ2-7, with D hard to call. Trimming took 5 bases from V and 3 from J, leaving 12 bases between them. Germline loops: CDR1 SGHRS, CDR2 YFSETQ. The CDR3 has 13 residues.

V usage is TRBV29-1 and J usage is TRBJ2-7, with TRBD1 identical over 9 bases. V lost 2 bases, J lost 2 bases, and 10 bases stayed unmatched. The CDR3 is 16 amino acids. Per the germline V gene, CDR1 is SQVTM and CDR2 is ANQGSEA. CDR3 nucleotides: TGCAGCGTTGAACCCGCCCCGGGACAGGGTCCCTACGAGCAGTACTTC. Residues: CSVEPAPGQGPYEQYF.

This chain joins TRBV6-1 and TRBJ1-6; D gene unclear. The CDR3 covers 13 residues. V was shortened by 2 bases and J by 6 bases, with 5 bases between the two germline ends. Germline assignment: CDR1 MNHNS and CDR2 SASEGT. CDR3 bases: TGTGCCAGCAGTGAAACTGCTAATTCACCCCTCCACTTT. Protein product: CASSETANSPLHF.

About this clone itself: Germline and junction disagree at one end, which may indicate a read error. The V gene is TRBV2, the J gene TRBJ2-2, with unresolved D. Germline V gives CDR1 SNHLY, CDR2 FYNNEI. The CDR3 sequence is 13 residues long. CDR3 region: CASSEDLGRELFF. The DNA of the CDR3 is TGTGCCAGCAGCGAAGACCTGGGCCGGGAGCTGTTTTTT.

The chain has TRBV19 and TRBJ1-1, with D possibly TRBD1 on 5 matching bases. Trimming removed 1 base from V and 8 bases from J, with 17 bases in between. Germline V gene lookup returns CDR1 LNHDA and CDR2 SQIVND (reference sequence). This CDR3 has 15 residues. The CDR3 loop is CASSIVARDLPEAFF. The CDR3 DNA sequence: TGTGCCAGTAGTATAGTGGCTCGGGACTTACCCGAAGCTTTCTTT.

V usage is TRBV3-1 (or the pseudogene TRBV3-2) and J usage is TRBJ2-7; 9 positions agree with TRBD2. V gave up 1 base and J gave up 6 bases; unmatched junction bases: 13. The CDR3 extends over 17 amino acids. CDR1 is LGHDT and CDR2 is YNNKEL in the germline V gene (reference sequence). This CDR3 reads CASSQGGVSGRIGEQYF. The CDR3 region has the DNA TGTGCCAGCAGCCAAGGGGGAGTCAGCGGGAGGATCGGCGAGCAGTACTTC.